This TCR beta chain was sequenced during a study of T-cell reconstitution after alpha-beta-depleted transplantation in children. Unique molecular identifiers tagged the TCRbeta library. TCRdb redid the calling of the PCR reads with MiXCR, one entry per CDR3 protein. The table records about 980,000 distinct CDR3 sequences, about 29% of them present only once. Overall study results and limits: A year post-transplant, T-cell counts and diversity derived mostly from newly produced T cells. Reports say that about two months after transplant, the alpha-beta T cells came out of several hundred graft clones that had expanded. Some patients' high day-60 TCRbeta diversity was traced to surviving recipient T cells and thymic progenitors.

A word on this clonotype: What it recognizes is unknown.

The sequence was obtained from a boy less than two years old who had a stem cell transplant for SCID, so the T cells may come from the graft donor. The source was PBMCs, mostly from graft donor cells, collected 360 days after TCRalphabeta/CD19-depleted stem cell transplant.

CDR3 sequence: CASSWTGTGTSNEQFF. The CDR3 DNA reads TGTGCCAGCAGTTGGACCGGGACAGGGACCTCCAATGAGCAGTTCTTC. The gene calls are TRBV6-5 and TRBJ2-1, with 9 bases that match TRBD1. This CDR3 has 16 residues. Germline V CDR1 and CDR2: MNHEY, SVGAGI. The V segment lost 4 bases and the J segment 6 bases; nucleotides outside the gene matches: 10.